The present TCR beta chain was sequenced within a study of identical twins. General study points: Insertions were fewer in abundant cord blood beta clonotypes, whereas memory repertoires showed none of this pattern. Among out-of-frame alpha sequences shared by twins, low generation probability occurred in excess. Beta out-of-frame sequences showed weaker excess sharing between twins.

This clonotype was detected only a few times. Its antigen is as yet unknown. The CDR3 extends over 15 amino acids. V was pared by 1 base and J by 8 bases, with 16 bases between. CDR1 and CDR2 from the germline V gene are SGHKS and YYEKEE (reference sequence). From the 5' RACE reads, TCRdb called clonotypes with MiXCR, one entry per CDR3 protein. The sample carries 500,000 to 600,000 distinct CDR3 sequences, approximately 22% recorded once. This same sample was also taken into another study, of T cells expressing NK-cell markers.

The sequence came from a woman aged 18-29 years in good health. The chain combines TRBV5-5 with TRBJ2-1; D may be TRBD2 (5 bases). The sample was CD4+ T cells sorted from blood. The CDR3, as DNA: TGTGCCAGCAGCTTGAGGTCTAGCCCGTTCTATGAGCAGTTCTTC. This translates into CASSLRSSPFYEQFF. Complete variable domain (other parts from reference TRBV5-5 and TRBJ2-1): DAGVTQSPTHLIKTRGQQVTLRCSPISGHKSVSWYQQVLGQGPQFIFQYYEKEERGRGNFPDRFSARQFPNYSSELNVNALLLGDSALYLCASSLRSSPFYEQFFGPGTRLTVL.